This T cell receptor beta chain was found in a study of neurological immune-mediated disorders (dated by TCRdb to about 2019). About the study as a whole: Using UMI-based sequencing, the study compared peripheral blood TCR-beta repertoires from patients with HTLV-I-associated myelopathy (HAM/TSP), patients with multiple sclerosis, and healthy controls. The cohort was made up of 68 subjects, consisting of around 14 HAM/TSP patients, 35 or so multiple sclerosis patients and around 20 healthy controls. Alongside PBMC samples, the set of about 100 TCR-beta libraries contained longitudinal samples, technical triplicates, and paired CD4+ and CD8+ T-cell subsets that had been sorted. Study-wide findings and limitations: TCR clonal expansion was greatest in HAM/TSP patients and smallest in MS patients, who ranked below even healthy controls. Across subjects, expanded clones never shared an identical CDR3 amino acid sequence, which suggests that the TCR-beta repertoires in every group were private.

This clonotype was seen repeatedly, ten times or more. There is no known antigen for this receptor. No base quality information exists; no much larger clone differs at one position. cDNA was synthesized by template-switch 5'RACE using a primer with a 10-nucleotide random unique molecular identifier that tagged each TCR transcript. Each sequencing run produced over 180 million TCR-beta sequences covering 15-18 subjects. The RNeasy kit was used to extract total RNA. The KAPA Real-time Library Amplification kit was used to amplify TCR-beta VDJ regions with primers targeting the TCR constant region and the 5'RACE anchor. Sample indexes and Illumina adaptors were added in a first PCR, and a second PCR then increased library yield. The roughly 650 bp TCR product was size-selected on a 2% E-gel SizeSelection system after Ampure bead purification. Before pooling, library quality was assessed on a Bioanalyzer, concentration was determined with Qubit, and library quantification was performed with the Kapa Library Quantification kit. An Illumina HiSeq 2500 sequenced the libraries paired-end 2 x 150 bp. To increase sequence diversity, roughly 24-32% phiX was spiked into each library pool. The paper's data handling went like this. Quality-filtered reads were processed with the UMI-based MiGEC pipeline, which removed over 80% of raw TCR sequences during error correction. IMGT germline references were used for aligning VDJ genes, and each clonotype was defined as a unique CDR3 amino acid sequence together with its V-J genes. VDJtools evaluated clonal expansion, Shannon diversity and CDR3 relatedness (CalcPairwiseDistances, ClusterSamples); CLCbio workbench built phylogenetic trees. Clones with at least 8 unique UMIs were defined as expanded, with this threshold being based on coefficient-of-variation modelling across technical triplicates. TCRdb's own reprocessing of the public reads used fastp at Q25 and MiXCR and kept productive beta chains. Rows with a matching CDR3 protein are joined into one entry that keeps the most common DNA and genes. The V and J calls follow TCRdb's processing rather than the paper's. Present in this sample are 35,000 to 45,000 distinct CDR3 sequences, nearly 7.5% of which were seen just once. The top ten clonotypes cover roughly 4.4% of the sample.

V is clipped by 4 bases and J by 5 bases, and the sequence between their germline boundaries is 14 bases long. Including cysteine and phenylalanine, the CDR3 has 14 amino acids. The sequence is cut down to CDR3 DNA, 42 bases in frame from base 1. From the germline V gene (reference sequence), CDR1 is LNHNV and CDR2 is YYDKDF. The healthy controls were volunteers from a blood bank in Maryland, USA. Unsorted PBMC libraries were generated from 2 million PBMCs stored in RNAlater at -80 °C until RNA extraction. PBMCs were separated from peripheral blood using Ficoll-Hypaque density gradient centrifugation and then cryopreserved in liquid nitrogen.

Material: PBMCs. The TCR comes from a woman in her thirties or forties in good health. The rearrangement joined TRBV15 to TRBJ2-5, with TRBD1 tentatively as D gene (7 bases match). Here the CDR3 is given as CATSNQGGAETQYF. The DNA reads TGTGCCACCAGCAATCAGGGGGGCGCGGAGACCCAGTACTTC.